A single sample is the source of the 16 T cell receptor beta chains below, sequenced in a study of post-analysis software for immune sequencing data. Study-wide results and caveats: Elevated frequency relative to controls characterized roughly five TRBV segments in patients, TRBV5-6, TRBV5-1 and TRBV20-1 among them.

Every TCR beta cDNA library bore unique molecular identifiers. MiXCR was run by TCRdb on the PCR reads, yielding one entry per CDR3 protein. The sample yields about 200,000 distinct CDR3 sequences, about 30% seen once. These TCRs' antigens remain unknown. The sequenced sample consisted of blood. The receptors here all came from a girl under 18 with multiple sclerosis.

This clonotype was seen ten or more times. The rearrangement links TRBV10-3 to TRBJ1-2; tentative D call: TRBD1 (6 bases). The V end was cut by 3 bases, the J end by 5 bases, with 13 bases between. Germline-derived CDR1 and CDR2 are ENHRY and SYGVKD. There are 14 residues in the CDR3. The CDR3 region is CAISEARTGYGYTF. DNA of the CDR3: TGTGCCATCAGTGAAGCGAGAACAGGGTATGGCTACACCTTC.

This clonotype was picked up many times. V gene TRBV27 combines with J gene TRBJ2-1; D is ambiguous. There are 13 residues in the CDR3. V lost 3 bases to trimming and J lost 9 bases, with 12 bases between them. The germline V gene has CDR1 MNHEY and CDR2 SMNVEV (reference sequence). CDR3 loop: CASSLRPRTEQFF. As DNA, the CDR3 is TGTGCCAGCAGTTTGAGACCCAGGACTGAGCAGTTCTTC.

Only a few counts were recorded for this clonotype. The chain couples TRBV7-6 to TRBJ2-4; tentatively, D is TRBD2 (6 bases). The J call may be faulty, since TRBJ2-7 better matches the DNA end. CDR1 is SGHVS, CDR2 FNYEAQ, per germline. The CDR3 runs 13 residues. In DNA, the CDR3 is TGTGCCAGCAGCCCGTCGGGGGCCTACGAGCAGTACTTC. Its protein is CASSPSGAYEQYF.

The chain couples TRBV2 to TRBJ2-3; D remains unclear. The germline V and J ends were trimmed by 3 bases and 9 bases, with 19 bases remaining between them. This CDR3 region has 15 residues. Germline V gene sequence: CDR1 SNHLY, CDR2 FYNNEI. The chain's CDR3 is CASSDRARMARTQYF. The CDR3 bases are TGTGCCAGCAGTGATAGGGCAAGGATGGCGAGGACGCAGTATTTT.

In this sample, this clonotype turned up many times. The chain carries TRBV12-3 or TRBV12-4 and TRBJ2-3; D unclear. The CDR3 runs 15 residues. V dropped 5 bases and J dropped 0 bases, with 12 bases sitting between them. CDR3 DNA: TGTGCCAGCAGTACGGATTTAACGAGCACAGATACGCAGTATTTT. Protein product: CASSTDLTSTDTQYF.

The chain links TRBV7-2 to TRBJ1-1, with a possible D match to TRBD1 (6 bases). From germline, CDR1 is SGHTA and CDR2 FQGNSA. Deletions cut 5 bases from V and 11 bases from J, with 21 bases between. The CDR3 totals 14 residues. The CDR3 coding sequence is TGTGCCAGCAGCCCTATGAGGCAGGGGAGGGAGGCTTTCTTT. Its translation is CASSPMRQGREAFF.

This clonotype was counted a few times. This rearrangement joins TRBV29-1 to TRBJ2-3; no clear D. The CDR3 spans 12 residues. V gave up 3 bases and J gave up 1 base, with 5 bases separating them. Germline V gene data show CDR1 as SQVTM and CDR2 as ANQGSEA. The DNA for the CDR3 is TGCAGCGTTGACCTGGGCACAGATACGCAGTATTTT. Protein: CSVDLGTDTQYF.

This clonotype was observed at least ten times. The junction differs from germline at one of its ends, possibly a read error. This chain connects TRBV20-1 to TRBJ2-5; D remains unclear. The CDR3 has 12 amino acids. The V gene's germline CDR1 is DFQATT and CDR2 SNEGSKA (reference sequence). CDR3 bases: TGCAGTGCTAGAGTGGGAACGGAGACTCAGTACTTC. It yields the protein CSARVGTETQYF.

This clonotype turned up a few times. Since a much larger clone is just one base distant, this may be a read error. The J gene is TRBJ1-6, the V gene TRBV29-1; maybe TRBD1 (6 bases). In germline, CDR1 is SQVTM, CDR2 ANQGSEA. The CDR3 extends over 13 amino acids. CDR3 in amino acids: CSVAGHLNSPPHF. In DNA form, the CDR3 reads TGCAGCGTTGCGGGACACCTTAATTCACCCCCCCACTTT. The full variable domain, rest sourced from reference TRBV29-1 and TRBJ1-6, is SAVISQKPSRDICQRGTSLTIQCQVDSQVTMMFWYRQQPGQSLTLIATANQGSEATYESGFVIDKFPISRPNLTFSTLTVSNMSPEDSSIYLCSVAGHLNSPPHFGNGTRLTVT.

This clonotype was observed many times. This chain joins TRBV6-5 and TRBJ2-7, with 9 positions matching TRBD2. Per the germline V gene, CDR1 is MNHEY and CDR2 is SVGAGI. V was clipped by 4 bases and J by 6 bases; unmatched bases: 4. CDR3 length equals 13 residues. The CDR3 sequence: CASSWRGGSEQYF. Written as DNA, the CDR3 is TGTGCCAGCAGTTGGCGGGGGGGAAGCGAGCAGTACTTC.

This sequence joins TRBV12-3 or TRBV12-4 and TRBJ2-7; D is perhaps TRBD2 (5 bases). V lost 6 bases and J 0 bases, leaving 18 bases between the germline ends. The CDR3 consists of 16 residues. CDR3 protein: CASSQTYTGSSYEQYF. The CDR3 nucleotides are TGTGCCAGCAGCCAAACCTACACGGGGAGCTCCTACGAGCAGTACTTC.

A word on this clonotype: A much more abundant neighbour one base away suggests this may be a read error. The chain uses TRBV6-1 and TRBJ2-7; perhaps TRBD2 as D (5 bases). The end of the DNA fits TRBJ2-5 better, so the J call may be wrong. There are 13 residues in the CDR3. Germline CDR1 reads MNHNS; CDR2 reads SASEGT. This CDR3 is CASSEPGKGTQYF. The CDR3 DNA follows: TGTGCCAGCAGTGAACCGGGAAAAGGGACCCAGTACTTC.

This clonotype was detected ten times or more. V usage is TRBV6-1 and J usage is TRBJ1-2, with 8 bases lining up with TRBD1. The junction had 7 bases not matched to a gene; V was cut back by 5 bases and J by 5 bases. Germline-derived CDR1 and CDR2 are MNHNS and SASEGT. This CDR3 spans 14 amino acids. CDR3 sequence: CASSSRTGSYGYTF. For the CDR3, the DNA is TGTGCCAGCAGTTCTCGGACAGGGTCATATGGCTACACCTTC.

This clonotype turned up a few times. One junction end disagrees with the germline gene, perhaps due to a read error. The rearrangement joins TRBV29-1 to TRBJ2-1; D is perhaps TRBD2 (6 bases). Germline CDR1 is SQVTM and CDR2 is ANQGSEA. The CDR3 is made up of 12 amino acids. The DNA of the CDR3 is TGCAGCGCCGACGGGACTTACAATGGGCAGTTCTTC. It codes for CSADGTYNGQFF.

The V call is TRBV28, the J call TRBJ2-5, with TRBD2 matching over 12 bases. Germline assignment: CDR1 MDHEN and CDR2 SYDVKM. Germline trimming cut 0 bases from V and 4 bases from J; bases unmatched to any gene: 0. The CDR3 consists of 15 residues. CDR3 loop: CASSLWTSGRETQYF. The CDR3 nucleotides read TGTGCCAGCAGTTTATGGACTAGCGGGAGAGAGACCCAGTACTTC.

This chain links TRBV5-1 with TRBJ2-7, with 9 positions matching TRBD1. TRBJ2-5 matches the DNA end more closely, so the J call is doubtful. CDR1 is SGHRS and CDR2 is YFSETQ in the germline V gene. CDR3 size: 15 residues. The CDR3, as DNA: TGCGCCAGCAGCTTGGGAGGGACAGGGACGAAGACCCAGTACTTC. Translation: CASSLGGTGTKTQYF.